These T cell receptor beta chains were read from a single sample in a study of T cells in Graves' hyperthyroidism and ophthalmopathy. TCRdb independently ran MiXCR on the multiplex PCR reads; one entry per CDR3 protein. The data show a few hundred thousand distinct CDR3 sequences, with around 16% seen just once and roughly 15% held by the top ten. Sequenced input: blood. All receptors come from a woman between 18 and 29 years old with Graves' hyperthyroidism. The CDR3 runs from the conserved cysteine through the conserved F or W. D genes are given only for firm matches. Clone sizes are given selectively: once, few, many, or a class where the clone is expanded.

j_call: TRBJ2-6; d_call: TRBD1; v_call: TRBV6-2/TRBV6-3; clone_size: -; cdr3_nt: TGTGCCAGCAGTTACTCGGTCGTGGGACAGGTTTCTGGGGCCAACGTCCTGACTTTC; cdr3_aa: CASSYSVVGQVSGANVLTF
j_call: TRBJ1-2; d_call: -; v_call: TRBV12-3/TRBV12-4; clone_size: many; cdr3_nt: TGTGCCAGCAGTTTTATTAGTTCAAGAAACTATGGCTACACCTTC; cdr3_aa: CASSFISSRNYGYTF
j_call: TRBJ2-1; d_call: TRBD2; v_call: TRBV5-6; clone_size: -; cdr3_nt: TGTGCCAGCAGCAGGGGGACTAGCGGGGTATACAATGAGCAGTTCTTC; cdr3_aa: CASSRGTSGVYNEQFF
j_call: TRBJ1-4; d_call: -; v_call: TRBV7-9; clone_size: few; cdr3_nt: TGTGCCAGCAGCCCCTGGAACAGAACTAATGAAAAACTGTTTTTT; cdr3_aa: CASSPWNRTNEKLFF
j_call: TRBJ2-7; d_call: -; v_call: TRBV11-2; clone_size: many; cdr3_nt: TGTGCCAGCAGCACCCCGGCGGGGGAGCAGTACTTC; cdr3_aa: CASSTPAGEQYF
j_call: TRBJ1-2; d_call: TRBD1; v_call: TRBV11-1; clone_size: many; cdr3_nt: TGTGCCAGCCGCCCCGGACAGGGCCAGAACAACTATGGCTACACCTTC; cdr3_aa: CASRPGQGQNNYGYTF
j_call: TRBJ1-5; d_call: -; v_call: TRBV20-1; clone_size: many; cdr3_nt: TGCAGTGCTATACAGGGTGCGGGCAATCAGCCCCAGCATTTT; cdr3_aa: CSAIQGAGNQPQHF
j_call: TRBJ1-1; d_call: -; v_call: TRBV6-1; clone_size: -; cdr3_nt: TGTGCCAGCACCTCCCCTAGCATGAACACTGAAGCTTTCTTT; cdr3_aa: CASTSPSMNTEAFF
j_call: TRBJ2-1; d_call: TRBD2; v_call: TRBV4-3; clone_size: few; cdr3_nt: TGCGCCAGCAGCCAGGGACTAGCGGGGGGCCTTTCGAATGAGCAGTTCTTC; cdr3_aa: CASSQGLAGGLSNEQFF
j_call: TRBJ2-7; d_call: -; v_call: TRBV20-1; clone_size: many; cdr3_nt: TGCAGTGCCCTGGGGGATGACTCCTACGAGCAGTACTTC; cdr3_aa: CSALGDDSYEQYF
j_call: TRBJ2-1; d_call: -; v_call: TRBV6-6; clone_size: many; cdr3_nt: TGTGCCAGCAGTTACTCCCTTCTACTATCCTACAATGAGCAGTTCTTC; cdr3_aa: CASSYSLLLSYNEQFF
j_call: TRBJ1-1; d_call: TRBD1; v_call: TRBV27; clone_size: -; cdr3_nt: TGTGCCAGCATCGACAGGGTCGGCACTGAAGCTTTCTTT; cdr3_aa: CASIDRVGTEAFF
j_call: TRBJ2-1; d_call: TRBD1; v_call: TRBV7-8; clone_size: few; cdr3_nt: TGTGCCAGCAGCTTAGGGTACCGGGACAGGGTGAATGAGCAGTTCTTC; cdr3_aa: CASSLGYRDRVNEQFF
j_call: TRBJ1-4; d_call: TRBD1; v_call: TRBV4-2; clone_size: once; cdr3_nt: TGTGCCAGCAGACAGGACAGGGGGGATTCTGAAAAACTGTTTTTT; cdr3_aa: CASRQDRGDSEKLFF
j_call: TRBJ2-2; d_call: -; v_call: TRBV27; clone_size: -; cdr3_nt: TGTGCCAGCAGTTCCCGGACAGTGAACACCGGGGAGCTGTTTTTT; cdr3_aa: CASSSRTVNTGELFF
j_call: TRBJ2-7; d_call: TRBD1; v_call: TRBV4-3; clone_size: -; cdr3_nt: TGCGCCAGCAGCCAAGTCGCGCGACAGGGGGCCTTATACGAGCAGTACTTC; cdr3_aa: CASSQVARQGALYEQYF
j_call: TRBJ1-5; d_call: TRBD1; v_call: TRBV28; clone_size: few; cdr3_nt: TGTGCCAGCAGTTTCCACAGGGGGCTGAGCAATCAGCCCCAGCATTTT; cdr3_aa: CASSFHRGLSNQPQHF
j_call: TRBJ1-1; d_call: -; v_call: TRBV11-2; clone_size: many; cdr3_nt: TGTGCCAGCAGCACCTTCGGTTACACTGAAGCTTTCTTT; cdr3_aa: CASSTFGYTEAFF
j_call: TRBJ2-3; d_call: TRBD2; v_call: TRBV5-4; clone_size: once; cdr3_nt: TGTGCCAGCAGCATTGGACTAGCGGGGGACACAGATACGCAGTATTTT; cdr3_aa: CASSIGLAGDTDTQYF
j_call: TRBJ2-3; d_call: -; v_call: TRBV5-1; clone_size: many; cdr3_nt: TGCGCCAGCAGCTTGGAGCCTCGTGGCACAGATACGCAGTATTTT; cdr3_aa: CASSLEPRGTDTQYF